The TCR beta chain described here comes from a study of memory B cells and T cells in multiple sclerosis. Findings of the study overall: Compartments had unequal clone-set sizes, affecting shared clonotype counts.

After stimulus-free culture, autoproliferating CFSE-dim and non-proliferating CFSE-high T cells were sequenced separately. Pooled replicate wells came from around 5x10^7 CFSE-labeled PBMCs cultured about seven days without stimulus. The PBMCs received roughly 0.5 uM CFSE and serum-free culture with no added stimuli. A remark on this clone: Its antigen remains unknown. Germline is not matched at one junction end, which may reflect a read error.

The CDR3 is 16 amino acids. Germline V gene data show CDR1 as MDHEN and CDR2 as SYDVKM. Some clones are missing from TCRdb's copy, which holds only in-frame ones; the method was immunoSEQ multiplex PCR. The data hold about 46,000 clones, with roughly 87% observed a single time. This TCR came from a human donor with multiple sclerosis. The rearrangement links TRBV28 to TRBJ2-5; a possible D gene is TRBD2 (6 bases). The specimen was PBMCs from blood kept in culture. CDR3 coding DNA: TGTGCCAGCAGTGCCTTGGGACTTCCCGACCAGGAGACCCAGTACTTC. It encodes CASSALGLPDQETQYF.